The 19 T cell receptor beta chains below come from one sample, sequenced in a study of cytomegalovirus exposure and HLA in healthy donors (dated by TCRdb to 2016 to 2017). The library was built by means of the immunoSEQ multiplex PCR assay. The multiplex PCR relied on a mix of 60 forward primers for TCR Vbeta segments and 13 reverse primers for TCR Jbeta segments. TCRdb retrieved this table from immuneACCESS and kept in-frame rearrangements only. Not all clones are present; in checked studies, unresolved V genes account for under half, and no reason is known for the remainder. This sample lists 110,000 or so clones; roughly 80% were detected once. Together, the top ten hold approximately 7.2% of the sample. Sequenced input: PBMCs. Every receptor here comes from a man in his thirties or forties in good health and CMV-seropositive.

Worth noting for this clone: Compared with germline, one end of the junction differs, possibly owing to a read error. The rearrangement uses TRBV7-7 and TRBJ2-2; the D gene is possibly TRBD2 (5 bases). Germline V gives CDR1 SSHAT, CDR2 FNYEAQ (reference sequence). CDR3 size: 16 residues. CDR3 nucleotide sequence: TGTGCTAGCAGCCCCTCAAGCGCCCGGAGGCCCGGGGAGCTGTTTTTT. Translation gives CASSPSSARRPGELFF.

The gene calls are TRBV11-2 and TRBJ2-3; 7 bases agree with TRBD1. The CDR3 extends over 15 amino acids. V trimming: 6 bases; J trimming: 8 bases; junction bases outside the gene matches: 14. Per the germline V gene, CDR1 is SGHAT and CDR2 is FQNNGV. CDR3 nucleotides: TGTGCCAGCAGTTTCCTCCGGGACAGCACGGGTACGCAGTATTTT. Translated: CASSFLRDSTGTQYF. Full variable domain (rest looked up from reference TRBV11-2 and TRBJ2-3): EAGVAQSPRYKIIEKRQSVAFWCNPISGHATLYWYQQILGQGPKLLIQFQNNGVVDDSQLPKDRFSAERLKGVDSTLKIQPAKLEDSAVYLCASSFLRDSTGTQYFGPGTRLTVL.

The CDR3 nucleotides are TGTGCCAGCAGCTTATCCGGGGGAGGAGTCTATGGCTACACCTTC. Amino acids: CASSLSGGGVYGYTF. The chain links TRBV7-2 to TRBJ1-2; D is possibly TRBD1 (5 bases). Germline CDR1 and CDR2: SGHTA and FQGNSA. The CDR3 is 15 residues long. Trimming left V 2 bases short and J 4 bases short, with 14 bases between.

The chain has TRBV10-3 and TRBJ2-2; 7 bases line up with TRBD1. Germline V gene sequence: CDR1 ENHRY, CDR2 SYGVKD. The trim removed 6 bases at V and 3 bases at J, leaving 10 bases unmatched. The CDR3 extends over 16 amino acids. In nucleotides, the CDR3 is TGTGCCATCAGAGCCGGCGCGACAGGGCACACCGGGGAGCTGTTTTTT. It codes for CAIRAGATGHTGELFF.

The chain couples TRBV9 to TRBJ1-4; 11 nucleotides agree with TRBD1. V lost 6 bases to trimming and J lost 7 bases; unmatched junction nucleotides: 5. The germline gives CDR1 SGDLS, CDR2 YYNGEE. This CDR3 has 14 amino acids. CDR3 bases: TGTGCCAGCACCGTTGGACAGGGGGCTGAAAAACTGTTTTTT. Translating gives CASTVGQGAEKLFF.

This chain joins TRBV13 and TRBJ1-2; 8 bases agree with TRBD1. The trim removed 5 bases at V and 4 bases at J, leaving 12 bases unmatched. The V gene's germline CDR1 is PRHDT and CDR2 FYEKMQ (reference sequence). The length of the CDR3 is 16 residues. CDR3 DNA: TGTGCCAGCAGCACCCAAGGACAGGGAAGGGGCTATGGCTACACCTTC. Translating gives CASSTQGQGRGYGYTF.

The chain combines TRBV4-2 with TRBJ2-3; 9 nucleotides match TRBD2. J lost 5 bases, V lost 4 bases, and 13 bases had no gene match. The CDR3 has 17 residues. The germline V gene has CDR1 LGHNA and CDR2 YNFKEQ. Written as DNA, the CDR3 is TGTGCCAGCAGCCCAAGTCCCCTAGCGGGGAGGGGAGATACGCAGTATTTT. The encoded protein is CASSPSPLAGRGDTQYF.

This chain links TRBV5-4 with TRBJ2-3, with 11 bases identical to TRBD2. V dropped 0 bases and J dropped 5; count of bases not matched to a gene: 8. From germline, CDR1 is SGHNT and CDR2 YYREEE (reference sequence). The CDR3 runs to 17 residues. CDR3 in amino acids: CASSLEVSGGAGDTQYF. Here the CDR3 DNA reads TGTGCCAGCAGCTTGGAGGTTAGCGGGGGGGCCGGAGATACGCAGTATTTT.

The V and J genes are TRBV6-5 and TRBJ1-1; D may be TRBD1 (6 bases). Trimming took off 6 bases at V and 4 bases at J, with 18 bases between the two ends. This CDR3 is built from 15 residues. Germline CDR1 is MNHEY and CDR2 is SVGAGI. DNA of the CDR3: TGTGCCAGCAGCCCCTGGGGGGGCGCGTTCACTGAAGCTTTCTTT. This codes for CASSPWGGAFTEAFF.

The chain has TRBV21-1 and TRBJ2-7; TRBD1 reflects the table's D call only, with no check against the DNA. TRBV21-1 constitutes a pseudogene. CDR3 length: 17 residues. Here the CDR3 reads CASRIRRAQGKSYEQYF. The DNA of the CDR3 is TGTGCCAGCAGAATTCGGAGGGCACAGGGGAAATCCTACGAGCAGTACTTC.

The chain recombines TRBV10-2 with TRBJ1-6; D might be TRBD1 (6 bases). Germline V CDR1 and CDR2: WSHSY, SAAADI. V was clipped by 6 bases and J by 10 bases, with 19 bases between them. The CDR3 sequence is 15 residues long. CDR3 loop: CASRERQARSSPLHF. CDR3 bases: TGCGCCAGCAGGGAGAGACAGGCGCGTTCGTCACCCCTCCACTTT.

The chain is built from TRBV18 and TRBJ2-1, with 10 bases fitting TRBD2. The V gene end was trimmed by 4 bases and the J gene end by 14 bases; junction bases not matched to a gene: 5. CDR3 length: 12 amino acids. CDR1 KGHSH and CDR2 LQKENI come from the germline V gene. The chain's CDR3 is CASSLERGGKFF. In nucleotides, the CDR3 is TGTGCCAGCTCACTCGAGCGGGGGGGCAAGTTCTTC.

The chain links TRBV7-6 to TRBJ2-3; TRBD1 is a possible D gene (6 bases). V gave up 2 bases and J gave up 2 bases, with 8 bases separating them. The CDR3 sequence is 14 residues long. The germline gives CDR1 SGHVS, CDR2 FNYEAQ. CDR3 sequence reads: CASSLPGVTDTQYF. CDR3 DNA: TGTGCCAGCAGCTTACCAGGGGTCACAGATACGCAGTATTTT.

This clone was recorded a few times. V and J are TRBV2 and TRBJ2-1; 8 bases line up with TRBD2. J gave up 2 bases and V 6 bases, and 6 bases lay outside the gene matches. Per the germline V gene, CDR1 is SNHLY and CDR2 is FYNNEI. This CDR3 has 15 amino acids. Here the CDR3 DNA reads TGTGCCAGCAGCGCGGCGGGGGGACCCTACAATGAGCAGTTCTTC. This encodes CASSAAGGPYNEQFF.

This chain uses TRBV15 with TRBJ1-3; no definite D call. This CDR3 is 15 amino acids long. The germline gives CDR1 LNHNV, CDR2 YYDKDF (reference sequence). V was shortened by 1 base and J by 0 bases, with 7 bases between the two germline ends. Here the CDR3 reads CATSRGGSSGNTIYF. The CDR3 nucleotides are TGTGCCACCAGCAGAGGCGGCTCCTCTGGAAACACCATATATTTT.

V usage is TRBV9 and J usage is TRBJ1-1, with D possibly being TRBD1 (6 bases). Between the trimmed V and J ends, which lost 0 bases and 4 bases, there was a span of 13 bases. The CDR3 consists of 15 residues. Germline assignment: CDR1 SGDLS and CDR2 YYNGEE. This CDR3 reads CASSVAQGLSTEAFF. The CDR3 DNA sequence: TGTGCCAGCAGCGTAGCTCAGGGGCTCAGCACTGAAGCTTTCTTT.

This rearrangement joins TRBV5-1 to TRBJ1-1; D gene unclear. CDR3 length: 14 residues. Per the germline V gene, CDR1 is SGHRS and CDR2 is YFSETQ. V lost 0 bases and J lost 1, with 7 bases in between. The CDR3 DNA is TGCGCCAGCAGCTTGGACGGGAAGAACACTGAAGCTTTCTTT. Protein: CASSLDGKNTEAFF.

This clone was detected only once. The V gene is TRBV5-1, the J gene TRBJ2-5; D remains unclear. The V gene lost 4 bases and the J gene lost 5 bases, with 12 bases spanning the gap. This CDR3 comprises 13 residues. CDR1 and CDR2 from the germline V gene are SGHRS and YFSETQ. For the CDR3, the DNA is TGCGCCAGCAGCCTATCTAGTAGGGAGACCCAGTACTTC. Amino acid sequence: CASSLSSRETQYF.

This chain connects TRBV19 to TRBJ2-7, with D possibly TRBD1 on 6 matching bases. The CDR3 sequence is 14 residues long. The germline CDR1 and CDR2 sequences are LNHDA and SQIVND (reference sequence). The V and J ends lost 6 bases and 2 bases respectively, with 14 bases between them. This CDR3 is CASSYNRVPYEQYF. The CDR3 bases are TGTGCCAGTAGCTATAACAGGGTCCCCTACGAGCAGTACTTC.